What follows are 3 T cell receptor beta chains derived from one specimen sequenced in a study of cytomegalovirus exposure and HLA in healthy donors. Primers included in the PCR were 60 Vbeta and 13 Jbeta primers. Using immunoSEQ multiplex PCR, the repertoire was profiled, and TCRdb retains in-frame clones only, with some absent. The sample has 140,000 or so clones, 70% seen once. The specimen sequenced was PBMCs. These receptors were collected from a woman between 25 and 40 years old in good health and CMV-seronegative.

The chain joins TRBV6-4 to TRBJ1-1; tentatively, D is TRBD1 (5 bases). The length of the CDR3 is 13 residues. Trimming took off 7 bases at V and 5 bases at J, with 14 bases between the two ends. The germline gives CDR1 MRHNA, CDR2 SNTAGT. The CDR3 region has the DNA TGTGCCAGCAAGATTCTGGAGGGGACTGAAGCTTTCTTT. This codes for CASKILEGTEAFF.

This clone came up a few times. V gene TRBV5-5 combines with J gene TRBJ1-2; no clear D. This CDR3 comprises 13 residues. Trimming cost V 0 bases and J 3 bases, with 6 bases left between them. In germline, CDR1 is SGHKS, CDR2 YYEKEE (reference sequence). The chain's CDR3 is CASSLVPDYGYTF. CDR3 coding DNA: TGTGCCAGCAGCTTGGTGCCAGACTATGGCTACACCTTC.

The gene calls are TRBV2 and TRBJ2-3; 10 positions match TRBD2. The CDR3 is made up of 15 amino acids. V shed 4 bases, J shed 1 base, and the junction held 2 bases outside the gene matches. CDR1 is SNHLY and CDR2 is FYNNEI in the germline V gene. Written as DNA, the CDR3 is TGTGCCAGCAGTGGCACTAGCGGGGGCACAGATACGCAGTATTTT. Encoded protein: CASSGTSGGTDTQYF.